This TCR beta chain was profiled in a study of regulatory T cells in long-lasting Graves disease. Notes on the study in general: TCR diversity was lower in persistent than newly diagnosed Graves' disease.

Libraries of TCR beta came from iRepertoire HTBI primers plus Arm-PCR of CDR3 regions. Each CDR3 protein is one row after TCRdb ran MiXCR on the multiplex PCR reads. The table lists about 530,000 distinct CDR3 sequences, about 16% of them singletons. Time point meaning: newly diagnosed GD, antithyroid drugs for less than 3 months. With RNA extracted from PBMCs as input, the TCR library was made. This clonotype has only a few counts. Its antigen is still unknown. This sample also belongs to another study, concerning T cells in Graves' hyperthyroidism and ophthalmopathy. As that study records: Newly diagnosed hyperthyroidism, duration under 2 months, in patients aged 18 to 65.

This sequence originates from a woman aged 40-65 years with Graves disease. The sequencing here drew on peripheral blood mononuclear cells (PBMCs), taken at new diagnosis, from a patient treated with antithyroid drugs.

DNA of the CDR3: TGTGCCAGCAGTTTCAGCGGGGCCGGCTCCTACAATGAGCAGTTCTTC. It translates to CASSFSGAGSYNEQFF. V gene TRBV28 combines with J gene TRBJ2-1, with 7 bases aligning to TRBD2. Germline CDR1 reads MDHEN; CDR2 reads SYDVKM. After removal of 3 bases from V and 0 bases from J, the junction contained 5 bases not matched to a gene. CDR3 length: 16 amino acids. The complete variable domain, with remaining parts taken from reference TRBV28 and TRBJ2-1, reads DVKVTQSSRYLVKRTGEKVFLECVQDMDHENMFWYRQDPGLGLRLIYFSYDVKMKEKGDIPEGYSVSREKKERFSLILESASTNQTSMYLCASSFSGAGSYNEQFFGPGTRLTVL.